One sample yielded the 29 T cell receptor beta chains listed below, sequenced in a study of chemoradiotherapy in HPV16-positive cancers. The data were produced by immunoSEQ multiplex PCR, yet TCRdb's version contains in-frame clones alone and is incomplete. The table lists about 7,600 clones, approximately 83% of them singletons. The sample in question was blood, obtained from a patient who underwent chemoradiotherapy. All receptors derive from a human donor with HPV-associated anogenital cancer.

This rearrangement joins TRBV5-1 to TRBJ2-3, with D perhaps matching TRBD1 (6 bases). Looked up from germline, CDR1 is SGHRS and CDR2 is YFSETQ. V lost 7 bases to trimming and J lost 7 bases, with 16 bases between them. The CDR3 has 13 residues. The CDR3 DNA reads as TGCGCCAGCGGATCGAGCGGACAGTATACGCAGTATTTT. Its protein product is CASGSSGQYTQYF.

Only one count was recorded for this clone. The V gene is TRBV19, the J gene TRBJ1-1; D is possibly TRBD1 (5 bases). Trimming took 5 bases from V and 3 from J, leaving 10 bases between them. Germline loops: CDR1 LNHDA, CDR2 SQIVND (reference sequence). CDR3 length: 13 residues. CDR3 sequence reads: CASSPLGDTEAFF. In DNA form, the CDR3 reads TGTGCCAGTAGTCCCCTGGGGGACACTGAAGCTTTCTTT.

J is TRBJ1-2 and V is TRBV28; tentatively, D is TRBD1 (6 bases). The CDR3 runs 14 residues. The germline V gene has CDR1 MDHEN and CDR2 SYDVKM. The V end was cut by 6 bases, the J end by 4 bases, with 15 bases between. CDR3 nucleotide sequence: TGTGCCAGCAGCGAAGGGGGTGTTGGCTATGGCTACACCTTC. Translation: CASSEGGVGYGYTF.

This clone has more than one count but fewer than ten. The chain joins TRBV10-1 to TRBJ2-2; D remains unclear. Between the trimmed V and J ends, which lost 3 bases and 7 bases, there was a span of 6 bases. CDR3 length: 12 residues. The germline gives CDR1 WNHNN, CDR2 SYGVQD (reference sequence). The CDR3 region has the DNA TGCGCCAGCAGTGAAGACATCGGGGAGCTGTTTTTT. It encodes CASSEDIGELFF.

The chain employs TRBV5-4 and TRBJ2-7; TRBD1 agrees at 9 bases. The CDR3 runs 14 residues. Germline V gene data show CDR1 as SGHNT and CDR2 as YYREEE (reference sequence). After removal of 4 bases from V and 4 bases from J, the junction contained 6 bases not matched to a gene. CDR3 sequence reads: CASSPRDRVYEQYF. As DNA, the CDR3 is TGTGCCAGCAGCCCCCGGGACAGGGTTTACGAGCAGTACTTC.

This clone appeared once. J is TRBJ1-4 and V is TRBV7-2; 7 nucleotides match TRBD1. Losses at the gene ends were 3 bases for V and 5 bases for J; bases not matched to a gene: 6. The CDR3 covers 15 residues. CDR1 SGHTA and CDR2 FQGNSA come from the germline V gene. CDR3 nucleotides: TGTGCCAGCAGCTTGTCCGGGACAGAGAATGAAAAACTGTTTTTT. Its protein is CASSLSGTENEKLFF.

The chain couples TRBV7-2 to TRBJ2-7; D is uncertain. The germline gives CDR1 SGHTA, CDR2 FQGNSA. The CDR3 sequence is 13 residues long. V was trimmed by 3 bases and J by 2 bases, leaving 8 bases between them. Here the CDR3 DNA reads TGTGCCAGCAGCTTTCCGGGCACCTACGAGCAGTACTTC. Translated: CASSFPGTYEQYF.

This clone has just a few counts. The rearrangement joins TRBV19 to TRBJ1-2; D call uncertain. Trimming removed 3 bases at V and 6 bases at J, with 11 bases between. Germline V gene sequence: CDR1 LNHDA, CDR2 SQIVND (reference sequence). CDR3 length equals 13 residues. The CDR3 nucleotides read TGTGCCAGTAGTATGGGGAGAGTGGATGGCTACACCTTC. Amino acid sequence: CASSMGRVDGYTF. Using reference TRBV19 and TRBJ1-2 for the parts outside the CDR3, the full variable domain is DGGITQSPKYLFRKEGQNVTLSCEQNLNHDAMYWYRQDPGQGLRLIYYSQIVNDFQKGDIAEGYSVSREKKESFPLTVTSAQKNPTAFYLCASSMGRVDGYTFGSGTRLTVV.

This chain links TRBV6-5 with TRBJ1-1, with a possible D match to TRBD1 (5 bases). The CDR3 runs 12 residues. Between the trimmed V and J ends, which lost 7 bases and 3 bases, there was a span of 9 bases. Germline-derived CDR1 and CDR2 are MNHEY and SVGAGI. The CDR3 DNA reads as TGTGCCAGCACAGGGCTGGACACTGAAGCTTTCTTT. Its protein is CASTGLDTEAFF.

The chain combines TRBV4-3 with TRBJ1-6; maybe TRBD1 (5 bases). Per germline, CDR1 LGHNA and CDR2 YSLEER. The CDR3 consists of 16 residues. Trimming took 0 bases from V and 2 from J, leaving 8 bases between them. This chain's CDR3 is CASSQDQGPYNSPLHF. Here the CDR3 DNA reads TGCGCCAGCAGCCAAGATCAGGGCCCCTATAATTCACCCCTCCACTTT.

V gene TRBV7-2 combines with J gene TRBJ1-4; D gene unclear. V gave up 1 base and J gave up 6 bases, with 15 bases separating them. Germline loops: CDR1 SGHTA, CDR2 FQGNSA. The CDR3 runs to 16 residues. In nucleotides, the CDR3 is TGTGCCAGCAGCTTAGATCGAGGGTTGGGAGATGAAAAACTGTTTTTT. It is translated as CASSLDRGLGDEKLFF.

The chain carries TRBV6-6 and TRBJ1-2, with TRBD1 matching 9 bases. The CDR3 covers 13 residues. V was clipped by 11 bases and J by 8 bases; unmatched bases: 12. Per the germline V gene, CDR1 is MNHNY and CDR2 is SVGAGI (reference sequence). The CDR3 reads CAGTGTGPGGYTF. In DNA form, the CDR3 reads TGTGCCGGAACCGGGACAGGGCCGGGGGGCTACACCTTC.

J is TRBJ2-7 and V is TRBV14, with 7 bases aligning to TRBD2. Germline CDR1 SGHDN, CDR2 FVKESK. CDR3 length: 13 amino acids. The trim removed 0 bases at V and 7 bases at J, leaving 3 bases unmatched. In DNA form, the CDR3 reads TGTGCCAGCAGCCAAGAGATCGGGGGGGAGCAGTACTTC. Translated, it gives CASSQEIGGEQYF. Supplemented by reference TRBV14 and TRBJ2-7, the full variable domain reads EAGVTQFPSHSVIEKGQTVTLRCDPISGHDNLYWYRRVMGKEIKFLLHFVKESKQDESGMPNNRFLAERTGGTYSTLKVQPAELEDSGVYFCASSQEIGGEQYFGPGTRLTVT.

The chain is built from TRBV6-5 and TRBJ1-3, with D hard to call. The germline V and J ends were trimmed by 4 bases and 0 bases, with 13 bases remaining between them. The length of the CDR3 is 16 residues. The germline CDR1 and CDR2 sequences are MNHEY and SVGAGI. CDR3 in DNA: TGTGCCAGCAGTTCAATCCAGTCAAGCTCTGGAAACACCATATATTTT. Protein sequence: CASSSIQSSSGNTIYF.

The genes are TRBV11-1 and TRBJ1-2, with D possibly TRBD1 on 6 matching bases. Germline V CDR1 and CDR2: SGHAT, FQDESV (reference sequence). V lost 6 bases, J lost 5 bases, and 16 bases lay in between. The CDR3 consists of 14 residues. The CDR3 region has the DNA TGTGCCAGCAGTCCCACAGGGCTATGGTATGGCTACACCTTC. Residues: CASSPTGLWYGYTF.

The chain links TRBV27 to TRBJ1-1, with a tentative D call TRBD1 (6 bases). Trimming pared 7 bases from V and 1 base from J, leaving 13 bases between. Per germline, CDR1 MNHEY and CDR2 SMNVEV (reference sequence). This CDR3 is 14 amino acids long. This CDR3 is CASIPPGANTEAFF. Written as DNA, the CDR3 is TGTGCCAGCATCCCACCGGGGGCGAACACTGAAGCTTTCTTT.

The chain recombines TRBV6-1 with TRBJ1-6; D is perhaps TRBD1 (5 bases). The CDR3 has 13 residues. The germline V gene encodes CDR1 MNHNS and CDR2 SASEGT. The V and J ends lost 8 bases and 6 bases respectively, with 11 bases between them. This CDR3 reads CASDWDGNSPLHF. The DNA for the CDR3 is TGTGCCAGCGATTGGGACGGTAATTCACCCCTCCACTTT.

The chain employs TRBV7-6 and TRBJ1-1, with D maybe TRBD1 (6 bases). CDR3 length: 19 residues. Per the germline V gene, CDR1 is SGHVS and CDR2 is FNYEAQ. V lost 1 base to trimming and J lost 0 bases, with 21 bases between them. CDR3 residues: CASSLEVGGGRAMNTEAFF. In DNA, the CDR3 is TGTGCCAGCAGCTTAGAAGTCGGGGGCGGGAGAGCTATGAACACTGAAGCTTTCTTT.

CDR3 nucleotides: TGTGCCACCAACACTTTGGGCTCTGGGGCCAACGTCCTGACTTTC. Translation gives CATNTLGSGANVLTF. The chain joins TRBV19 to TRBJ2-6; D not resolved. Germline V lookup: CDR1 LNHDA, CDR2 SQIVND (reference sequence). The CDR3 is 15 amino acids. V was trimmed by 10 bases and J by 0 bases, leaving 13 bases between them. The whole variable domain, remainder taken from reference TRBV19 and TRBJ2-6, is DGGITQSPKYLFRKEGQNVTLSCEQNLNHDAMYWYRQDPGQGLRLIYYSQIVNDFQKGDIAEGYSVSREKKESFPLTVTSAQKNPTAFYLCATNTLGSGANVLTFGAGSRLTVL.

The chain couples TRBV27 to TRBJ2-5; 12 bases map to TRBD2. The CDR3 runs to 16 residues. The junction had 9 bases not matched to a gene; V was cut back by 5 bases and J by 5 bases. Germline assignment: CDR1 MNHEY and CDR2 SMNVEV (reference sequence). As DNA, the CDR3 is TGTGCCAGCAGTCCTGGACTAGCGGGGAGGGGGGAGACCCAGTACTTC. It specifies CASSPGLAGRGETQYF.

The CDR3 nucleotides are TGTGCCAGTAGTGGCAGCGGGGACCCTTGGTCCTACGAGCAGTACTTC. Its translation is CASSGSGDPWSYEQYF. The rearrangement uses TRBV19 and TRBJ2-7; TRBD2 aligns across 7 bases. Trimming cost V 5 bases and J 1 base; bases outside gene matches: 11. The CDR3 loop spans 16 amino acids. Germline CDR1 is LNHDA and CDR2 is SQIVND (reference sequence).

This clone is a singleton in its sample. V is TRBV7-2 and J is TRBJ2-3, with D uncertain. The CDR3 is 12 residues long. Per the germline V gene, CDR1 is SGHTA and CDR2 is FQGNSA. Trimming took 4 bases from V and 4 from J, leaving 6 bases between them. CDR3 coding DNA: TGTGCCAGCAGCTCATCCCCAGATACGCAGTATTTT. This gives the protein CASSSSPDTQYF.

The gene calls are TRBV5-1 and TRBJ2-3; 9 nucleotides line up with TRBD1. The CDR3 runs to 14 residues. The V and J ends lost 3 bases and 5 bases, in that order; junction bases with no gene match: 4. The germline V gene encodes CDR1 SGHRS and CDR2 YFSETQ. CDR3 protein: CASSSGQGKDTQYF. The DNA of the CDR3 is TGCGCCAGCAGCTCGGGACAGGGAAAAGATACGCAGTATTTT. Full variable domain (rest looked up from reference TRBV5-1 and TRBJ2-3): KAGVTQTPRYLIKTRGQQVTLSCSPISGHRSVSWYQQTPGQGLQFLFEYFSETQRNKGNFPGRFSGRQFSNSRSEMNVSTLELGDSALYLCASSSGQGKDTQYFGPGTRLTVL.

This clone has more than one count but fewer than ten. The chain is built from TRBV6-1 and TRBJ1-5, with D tentatively TRBD1 (5 bases). The V and J ends lost 6 bases and 0 bases respectively, with 9 bases between them. The CDR3 covers 14 residues. Germline values: CDR1 MNHNS, CDR2 SASEGT. The CDR3 sequence: CASSTGYSNQPQHF. Written as DNA, the CDR3 is TGTGCCAGCAGCACAGGATATAGCAATCAGCCCCAGCATTTT.

This clone has a handful of counts. J is TRBJ2-6 and V is TRBV4-2; TRBD2 matches at 8 bases. Trimming cost V 0 bases and J 2 bases; bases outside gene matches: 0. The CDR3 length is 16 residues. Germline loops: CDR1 LGHNA, CDR2 YNFKEQ. The CDR3 DNA reads TGTGCCAGCAGCCAAGATAGCGGGACTGGGGCCAACGTCCTGACTTTC. It specifies CASSQDSGTGANVLTF.

In this sample, this clone turned up once. The chain uses TRBV9 and TRBJ2-7; no clear D. The CDR3 spans 14 residues. Per the germline V gene, CDR1 is SGDLS and CDR2 is YYNGEE. Trimming left V 2 bases short and J 2 bases short, with 11 bases between. CDR3 DNA sequence: TGTGCCAGCAGCGTTCGCTTTGAACCCTACGAGCAGTACTTC. It is translated as CASSVRFEPYEQYF.

The chain has TRBV18 and TRBJ1-1, with 8 nucleotides matching TRBD1. J gave up 1 base and V 5 bases, and 15 bases lay outside the gene matches. Germline lookup yields CDR1 KGHSH and CDR2 LQKENI. There are 18 residues in the CDR3. The CDR3 region has the DNA TGTGCCAGCTCATCCTTTTTCAGGGGGCATGTACAGAACACTGAAGCTTTCTTT. This sequence encodes CASSSFFRGHVQNTEAFF.

The J gene is TRBJ1-2, the V gene TRBV28; possible D gene TRBD1, 5 bases. The CDR3 covers 12 residues. Germline V lookup: CDR1 MDHEN, CDR2 SYDVKM. Trimming took 6 bases from V and 6 from J, leaving 11 bases between them. In nucleotides, the CDR3 is TGTGCCAGCAGGCCCAGGGTAAATGGCTACACCTTC. Translating gives CASRPRVNGYTF.

The chain recombines TRBV7-2 with TRBJ2-3; the match to TRBD1 covers 7 bases. V was clipped by 5 bases and J by 2 bases; unmatched bases: 7. The CDR3 is 15 residues long. Germline CDR1 reads SGHTA; CDR2 reads FQGNSA. CDR3 nucleotides: TGTGCCAGCAGCCCAAAGACAGGGTTCACAGATACGCAGTATTTT. Residues: CASSPKTGFTDTQYF.